A single sample is the source of the 30 T cell receptor beta chains below, sequenced in a study of blood T cell repertoires in COVID-19. Only in-frame clones appear in the TCRdb table, and some are missing; sequencing was by immunoSEQ multiplex PCR. The sample records tens of thousands of clones, approximately 93% being singletons. The specimen sequenced was peripheral blood. The receptors come from a man in his fifties or sixties with active COVID-19.

V and J are TRBV2 and TRBJ2-7, with 10 bases identical to TRBD2. This CDR3 has 12 amino acids. Germline loops: CDR1 SNHLY, CDR2 FYNNEI. V lost 10 bases and J lost 4; bases outside the gene matches: 4. CDR3 sequence: CATGTSDYEQYF. DNA of the CDR3: TGTGCCACCGGGACTAGCGATTACGAGCAGTACTTC.

The V call is TRBV7-8, the J call TRBJ1-1, with D uncertain. The V gene's germline CDR1 is SGHVS and CDR2 FQNEAQ. Trimming cost V 5 bases and J 6 bases, with 13 bases left between them. The CDR3 length is 13 residues. In nucleotides, the CDR3 is TGTGCCAGCAGCCCCCGGTTAGACTCTGAAGCTTTCTTT. Translation: CASSPRLDSEAFF.

The chain joins TRBV21-1 to TRBJ2-2; the table's D call, TRBD1, has no DNA check behind it. TRBV21-1 is marked as a pseudogene. The CDR3 length is 19 residues. In nucleotides, the CDR3 is TGTGCCAGCAGCCCCCGTTCAAGTCAGGGGCCCCGGTGGACCGGGGAGCTGTTTTTT. This sequence encodes CASSPRSSQGPRWTGELFF.

This chain joins TRBV5-4 and TRBJ2-4; D is unclear. The length of the CDR3 is 13 residues. V was trimmed by 3 bases and J by 0 bases, leaving 4 bases between them. Germline V gives CDR1 SGHNT, CDR2 YYREEE (reference sequence). The DNA for the CDR3 is TGTGCCAGCAGCTCCTTAGCCAAAAACATTCAGTACTTC. This gives the protein CASSSLAKNIQYF.

This chain uses TRBV6-5 with TRBJ1-2, with no clear D. The CDR3 is made up of 12 amino acids. V was clipped by 4 bases and J by 7 bases, with 10 bases between them. Germline-derived CDR1 and CDR2 are MNHEY and SVGAGI. Written as DNA, the CDR3 is TGTGCCAGCAGTTTCTCTTCAGGTGGCTACACCTTC. This sequence encodes CASSFSSGGYTF.

This chain connects TRBV7-6 to TRBJ2-1, with 8 bases that match TRBD2. Germline CDR1 SGHVS, CDR2 FNYEAQ. J lost 8 bases, V lost 8 bases, and 14 bases had no gene match. The CDR3 is 15 residues long. The CDR3 is CASSSLGGAGDEQFF. The CDR3 DNA reads as TGTGCCAGCTCCTCCCTCGGCGGAGCGGGAGATGAGCAGTTCTTC.

This chain links TRBV4-1 with TRBJ1-5, with D possibly TRBD1 on 5 matching bases. Germline V gene data show CDR1 as MGHRA and CDR2 as YSYEKL. This CDR3 is 14 amino acids long. V lost 4 bases and J 7 bases, leaving 14 bases between the germline ends. The DNA for the CDR3 is TGCGCCAGCAGCCCTAACAGGCGTGGGCAGCCCCAGCATTTT. As protein: CASSPNRRGQPQHF.

The genes are TRBV6-6 and TRBJ1-2; 9 nucleotides agree with TRBD1. Germline V CDR1 and CDR2: MNHNY, SVGAGI (reference sequence). The CDR3 runs to 15 residues. V lost 6 bases to trimming and J lost 1 base; unmatched junction nucleotides: 6. The CDR3 spells CASRARQGDNYGYTF. CDR3 bases: TGTGCCAGCAGGGCACGACAGGGGGATAACTATGGCTACACCTTC.

CDR3 nucleotides: TGTGCCAGCAGCCGAGGGGGGGCCTACAATGAGCAGTTCTTC. As protein: CASSRGGAYNEQFF. The chain combines TRBV7-8 with TRBJ2-1; TRBD2 is a possible D gene (7 bases). Germline CDR1 SGHVS, CDR2 FQNEAQ. This CDR3 has 14 amino acids. Deletions cut 5 bases from V and 2 bases from J, with 10 bases between.

The table lists this clone with a count of one. The gene calls are TRBV7-9 and TRBJ2-1, with 9 positions matching TRBD2. Germline V gives CDR1 SEHNR, CDR2 FQNEAQ (reference sequence). CDR3 length equals 16 residues. V lost 8 bases, J lost 2 bases, and 10 bases stayed unmatched. The CDR3 bases are TGTGCCAGCGTACCCTTTCCTAGCGGGGCCTACAATGAGCAGTTCTTC. It translates to CASVPFPSGAYNEQFF.

The V gene is TRBV5-5, the J gene TRBJ2-1; D gene uncertain. Germline values: CDR1 SGHKS, CDR2 YYEKEE (reference sequence). Trimming stripped 5 bases from V and 4 bases from J, with 19 bases between. CDR3 length: 16 amino acids. The chain's CDR3 is CASSFRRSADYNEQFF. DNA of the CDR3: TGTGCCAGCAGTTTCCGGCGGAGCGCCGATTACAATGAGCAGTTCTTC.

The CDR3 region is CASSFSLGGSYNEQFF. The CDR3, as DNA: TGTGCCAGCAGCTTCTCCCTCGGGGGTTCCTACAATGAGCAGTTCTTC. The chain links TRBV11-3 to TRBJ2-1, with D perhaps matching TRBD2 (6 bases). Per the germline V gene, CDR1 is SGHNT and CDR2 is YENEEA. The V gene lost 3 bases and the J gene lost 1 base, with 13 bases spanning the gap. The CDR3 is 16 residues long.

This clone was observed a single time. The V gene is TRBV7-6, the J gene TRBJ2-7; the D gene is possibly TRBD2 (5 bases). Germline V gene data show CDR1 as SGHVS and CDR2 as FNYEAQ. Trimming took 1 base from V and 6 from J, leaving 16 bases between them. The CDR3 loop spans 15 amino acids. The CDR3 spells CASSLGEFLGGEQYF. The CDR3 DNA sequence: TGTGCCAGCAGCTTAGGGGAGTTCTTGGGTGGCGAGCAGTACTTC.

The genes are TRBV18 and TRBJ1-1; TRBD1 is a possible D gene (5 bases). Germline lookup yields CDR1 KGHSH and CDR2 LQKENI. The CDR3 sequence is 13 residues long. Trimming pared 4 bases from V and 3 bases from J, leaving 9 bases between. The chain's CDR3 is CASSRGGDTEAFF. CDR3 DNA sequence: TGTGCCAGCTCACGGGGGGGAGACACTGAAGCTTTCTTT.

CDR3 amino acids: CAISAPEGGAYNEQFF. The CDR3 region has the DNA TGTGCCATCAGTGCACCGGAAGGGGGCGCCTACAATGAGCAGTTCTTC. V usage is TRBV10-3 and J usage is TRBJ2-1; TRBD1 matches at 7 bases. J gave up 2 bases and V 4 bases, and 8 bases lay outside the gene matches. CDR1 and CDR2 (germline): ENHRY, SYGVKD. The CDR3 loop spans 16 amino acids.

The chain joins TRBV20-1 to TRBJ2-1; D uncertain. CDR3 length equals 10 residues. Germline loops: CDR1 DFQATT, CDR2 SNEGSKA (reference sequence). V lost 4 bases to trimming and J lost 9 bases, with 7 bases between them. In DNA, the CDR3 is TGCAGTGCTACCTCTATTGAGCAGTTCTTC. Its protein is CSATSIEQFF.

The rearrangement uses TRBV6-6 and TRBJ2-1; the match to TRBD1 covers 7 bases. CDR1 is MNHNY and CDR2 is SVGAGI in the germline V gene (reference sequence). V gave up 6 bases and J gave up 1 base; unmatched junction bases: 6. The CDR3 runs 15 residues. CDR3 region: CASSPGTVSYNEQFF. The CDR3 nucleotides are TGTGCCAGCAGCCCGGGGACAGTGTCCTACAATGAGCAGTTCTTC.

This chain uses TRBV5-1 with TRBJ2-3; 7 bases line up with TRBD2. The germline gives CDR1 SGHRS, CDR2 YFSETQ. The CDR3 contains 15 residues. V lost 0 bases to trimming and J lost 6 bases; unmatched junction nucleotides: 7. The CDR3 DNA is TGCGCCAGCAGCTTGGCGGGAGGAGATCTGGATACGCAGTATTTT. This translates into CASSLAGGDLDTQYF.

The V gene is TRBV27, the J gene TRBJ1-5; maybe TRBD1 (6 bases). CDR1 and CDR2 from the germline V gene are MNHEY and SMNVEV (reference sequence). The CDR3 is 10 amino acids. The CDR3 protein is CVRGNQPQHF. The CDR3 DNA reads as TGTGTGAGGGGGAATCAGCCCCAGCATTTT.

The chain combines TRBV6-4 with TRBJ2-3; the D gene is possibly TRBD1 (5 bases). Germline CDR1 MRHNA, CDR2 SNTAGT. The germline V and J ends were trimmed by 6 bases and 6 bases, with 13 bases remaining between them. There are 13 residues in the CDR3. The chain's CDR3 is CASSVGLWDTQYF. The CDR3 DNA follows: TGTGCCAGCAGCGTGGGGCTCTGGGATACGCAGTATTTT.

This chain connects TRBV4-2 to TRBJ2-5; maybe TRBD1 (7 bases). This CDR3 has 15 amino acids. Germline CDR1 is LGHNA and CDR2 is YNFKEQ. V lost 4 bases and J 2 bases, leaving 14 bases between the germline ends. CDR3 nucleotide sequence: TGTGCCAGCAGCCCGGGAGACAGGGCGCAAGAGACCCAGTACTTC. Amino acids: CASSPGDRAQETQYF.

This chain links TRBV10-3 with TRBJ1-2; D might be TRBD1 (5 bases). Looked up from germline, CDR1 is ENHRY and CDR2 is SYGVKD. Trimming cost V 8 bases and J 3 bases, with 19 bases left between them. This CDR3 has 15 residues. As DNA, the CDR3 is TGTGCCATCGAGAAAGGGCAGGGAGGGCACTATGGCTACACCTTC. Translated, it gives CAIEKGQGGHYGYTF.

This clone was detected only a few times. The CDR3 reads CASSETAGSSYEQYF. The CDR3 coding sequence is TGTGCCAGCAGTGAAACTGCAGGAAGCTCCTACGAGCAGTACTTC. The chain employs TRBV6-1 and TRBJ2-7, with D uncertain. The V and J ends lost 2 bases and 0 bases respectively, with 11 bases between them. Germline V lookup: CDR1 MNHNS, CDR2 SASEGT. The CDR3 loop spans 15 amino acids.

The CDR3 coding sequence is TGTGCCAGCAGCCGTCGGAACACTGAAGCTTTCTTT. Protein sequence: CASSRRNTEAFF. The chain carries TRBV12-3 or TRBV12-4 and TRBJ1-1; unclear D gene. The CDR3 covers 12 residues. V was clipped by 6 bases and J by 1 base, with 6 bases between them.

The V call is TRBV6-1, the J call TRBJ1-5, with 8 bases identical to TRBD1. The CDR3 loop spans 14 amino acids. CDR1 and CDR2 from the germline V gene are MNHNS and SASEGT. Trimming cost V 3 bases and J 7 bases; bases outside gene matches: 5. The CDR3 protein is CASSEQGAWQPQHF. The CDR3 nucleotides are TGTGCCAGCAGTGAGCAGGGGGCTTGGCAGCCCCAGCATTTT.

The chain recombines TRBV5-4 with TRBJ2-3, with a weak D call TRBD1 (6 bases). Germline lookup yields CDR1 SGHNT and CDR2 YYREEE (reference sequence). This CDR3 is 13 amino acids long. Deletions cut 4 bases from V and 6 bases from J, with 12 bases between. The CDR3 DNA reads as TGTGCCAGCAGCCGAAGTCAGGGGGATACGCAGTATTTT. Translating gives CASSRSQGDTQYF.

V and J are TRBV5-4 and TRBJ1-2; D not certain. Germline loops: CDR1 SGHNT, CDR2 YYREEE (reference sequence). The CDR3 loop spans 12 amino acids. Deletions cut 0 bases from V and 4 bases from J, with 4 bases between. The CDR3 DNA reads as TGTGCCAGCAGCTTGGACAGCTATGGCTACACCTTC. Translation: CASSLDSYGYTF.

This clone was seen a few times. V and J are TRBV2 and TRBJ2-7, with TRBD2 matching 9 bases. Trimming at V came to 4 bases and at J to 0 bases, leaving 4 bases not matched to a gene. The CDR3 covers 15 residues. Germline V gene data show CDR1 as SNHLY and CDR2 as FYNNEI. CDR3 sequence (DNA): TGTGCCAGCAGTGTCGGCGGGAGGGCCTCCTACGAGCAGTACTTC. This codes for CASSVGGRASYEQYF.

The rearrangement joins TRBV5-1 to TRBJ2-5; no clear D. V lost 1 base and J lost 5, with 15 bases in between. CDR3 length: 15 amino acids. The germline gives CDR1 SGHRS, CDR2 YFSETQ. The chain's CDR3 is CASSLSLGPRETQYF. CDR3 DNA: TGCGCCAGCAGCTTGTCTCTGGGCCCCCGGGAGACCCAGTACTTC.

The V gene is TRBV5-4, the J gene TRBJ2-1, with TRBD2 as a possible D gene (5 bases). The CDR3 covers 16 residues. Germline CDR1 SGHNT, CDR2 YYREEE (reference sequence). V was shortened by 0 bases and J by 3 bases, with 13 bases between the two germline ends. Here the CDR3 DNA reads TGTGCCAGCAGCTTGGGTAGCCTAGCAATCTACAATGAGCAGTTCTTC. It encodes CASSLGSLAIYNEQFF.